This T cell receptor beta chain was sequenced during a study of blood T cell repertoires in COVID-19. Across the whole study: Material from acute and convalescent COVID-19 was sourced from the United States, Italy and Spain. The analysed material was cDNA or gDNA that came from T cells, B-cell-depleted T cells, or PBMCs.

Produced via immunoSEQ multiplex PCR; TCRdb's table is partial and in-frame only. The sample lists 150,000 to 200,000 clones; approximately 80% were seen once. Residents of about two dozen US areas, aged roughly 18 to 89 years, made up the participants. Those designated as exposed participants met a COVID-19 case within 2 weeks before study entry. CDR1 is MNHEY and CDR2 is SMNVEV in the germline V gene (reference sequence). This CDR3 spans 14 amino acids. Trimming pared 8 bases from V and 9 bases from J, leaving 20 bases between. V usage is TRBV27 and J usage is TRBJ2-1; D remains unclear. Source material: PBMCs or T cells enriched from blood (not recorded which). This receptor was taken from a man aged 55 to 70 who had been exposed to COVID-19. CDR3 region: CASCRTHFSGEQFF. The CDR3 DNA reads TGTGCCAGCTGTAGAACCCACTTCTCCGGTGAGCAGTTCTTC.